Reported below is one TCR beta chain. Mismatch with germline at one junction end may stem from a read error. The data were taken from a study of OX40 agonist ivuxolimab in advanced cancers. The CDR3 has 13 amino acids. Germline assignment: CDR1 LNHDA and CDR2 SQIVND (reference sequence). Sequencing was performed with immunoSEQ multiplex PCR; in TCRdb, only in-frame clones are kept and a portion is missing. Of around 94,000 clones listed, around nine tenths are singletons. Exclusion applied to patients with autoimmune disease history or systemic immunosuppression. This TCR was sampled from an adult with an advanced solid tumor such as melanoma, head and neck, liver or kidney cancer. This chain connects TRBV19 to TRBJ1-5; D not resolved. The source was CD4+ or CD8+ T cells sorted from blood, collected in a trial of the OX40 agonist ivuxolimab. CDR3 loop: CASSLDSNQPRHF. Here the CDR3 DNA reads TGTGCCAGTAGCCTAGATAGCAATCAGCCCCGGCATTTT.